What follows are 24 T cell receptor beta chains derived from one specimen sequenced in a study of human T cells and chemical hapten exposure (dated by TCRdb to the early 2020s). The library was built by means of RACE. Instrument used: NextSeq 500. TCRdb reran the public reads through fastp at Q25 and MiXCR, keeping productive beta chains. Entries that share a CDR3 protein sequence are merged under the most common genes and DNA. The table for this sample lists approximately 260,000 distinct CDR3 sequences; roughly 8% of them were counted only once. The top ten clonotypes cover 0.9% to 1.5% of the sample. The meaning of the sample's time point label: pre-sensitization, week 0. Reading the label with the study, this specimen's treatment or condition is: therapeutic diphenylcyclopropenone sensitization with weekly scalp DPC. This sample comprised whole blood, obtained in connection with sensitization to the hapten diphenylcyclopropenone (DPC). All receptors come from a man aged 18 to 35 with alopecia areata. Some clones in this sample may be carry-over from other donors' samples.

In its sample, this clonotype was seen many times. The chain has TRBV7-2 and TRBJ2-5; weak D call: TRBD2 (5 bases). With 2 bases removed from V and 5 bases from J, the gap between germline ends came to 9 bases. Germline loops: CDR1 SGHTA, CDR2 FQGNSA. This CDR3 has 13 amino acids. CDR3 residues: CASSLTSIETQYF. Written as DNA, the CDR3 is TGTGCCAGCAGCTTAACTAGTATTGAGACCCAGTACTTC.

This rearrangement joins TRBV12-3 or TRBV12-4 to TRBJ1-5; D uncertain. This CDR3 is 15 amino acids long. Trimming took off 5 bases at V and 2 bases at J, with 13 bases between the two ends. This chain's CDR3 is CASSLSPGRNQPQHF. CDR3 DNA sequence: TGTGCCAGCAGTCTTAGCCCCGGACGCAATCAGCCCCAGCATTTT.

This clonotype was counted at least ten times. The chain combines TRBV6-5 with TRBJ2-1; TRBD2 matches 10 bases. There are 15 residues in the CDR3. Looked up from germline, CDR1 is MNHEY and CDR2 is SVGAGI. Losses at the gene ends were 5 bases for V and 7 bases for J; bases not matched to a gene: 8. The CDR3 loop is CASSTGLAGVNEQFF. CDR3 nucleotide sequence: TGTGCCAGCAGTACTGGGCTAGCGGGGGTGAATGAGCAGTTCTTC.

The chain joins TRBV4-3 to TRBJ2-2; D is tentatively TRBD1 or TRBD2 (6 bases each). The CDR3 has 16 amino acids. CDR1 is LGHNA and CDR2 is YSLEER in the germline V gene. V was trimmed by 4 bases and J by 3 bases, leaving 15 bases between them. CDR3: CASSPLGGPYTGELFF. Written as DNA, the CDR3 is TGCGCCAGCAGCCCTCTAGGGGGGCCGTACACCGGGGAGCTGTTTTTT.

This clonotype occurred a few times. The V and J genes are TRBV4-1 and TRBJ2-1; the match to TRBD2 covers 7 bases. Trimming took 2 bases from V and 0 from J; bases not matched to a gene: 4. The CDR3 extends over 16 amino acids. Germline CDR1 reads MGHRA; CDR2 reads YSYEKL. CDR3 loop: CASSQPERGSYNEQFF. DNA for the CDR3: TGCGCCAGCAGCCAACCCGAGCGGGGCTCCTACAATGAGCAGTTCTTC.

The V call is TRBV5-6, the J call TRBJ1-5; 11 positions match TRBD1. The V segment lost 1 base and the J segment 5 bases; nucleotides outside the gene matches: 14. The CDR3 length is 19 residues. Germline V gene data show CDR1 as SGHDT and CDR2 as YYEEEE. CDR3 sequence: CASSLWRDRGTPRDQPQHF. CDR3 coding DNA: TGTGCCAGCAGCTTGTGGCGGGACAGGGGGACCCCAAGGGATCAGCCCCAGCATTTT.

The chain has TRBV7-6 and TRBJ2-5; TRBD2 might be the D (6 bases). V lost 2 bases and J 5 bases, leaving 12 bases between the germline ends. This CDR3 is 14 amino acids long. CDR1 is SGHVS and CDR2 is FNYEAQ in the germline V gene. In DNA, the CDR3 is TGTGCCAGCAGCTTACTAGCGATCCTTGAGACCCAGTACTTC. As protein: CASSLLAILETQYF. The complete variable domain, with remaining parts taken from reference TRBV7-6 and TRBJ2-5, reads GAGVSQSPRYKVTKRGQDVALRCDPISGHVSLYWYRQALGQGPEFLTYFNYEAQQDKSGLPNDRFSAERPEGSISTLTIQRTEQRDSAMYRCASSLLAILETQYFGPGTRLLVL.

This clonotype was recorded many times. V usage is TRBV10-3 and J usage is TRBJ2-6; TRBD1 matches at 11 bases. CDR1 and CDR2 (germline): ENHRY, SYGVKD. The CDR3 runs to 16 residues. With 10 bases clipped from V and 0 bases from J, the junction kept 5 bases outside the gene matches. The CDR3: CATRTGGSSGANVLTF. CDR3 bases: TGTGCCACCAGGACAGGGGGCTCCTCTGGGGCCAACGTCCTGACTTTC.

The CDR3 DNA is TGCAGTGCTAGGGATTACGGACCATCCACGGGGACTGAAGCTTTCTTT. Translated: CSARDYGPSTGTEAFF. The chain links TRBV20-1 to TRBJ1-1, with no clear D. Trimming stripped 3 bases from V and 5 bases from J, with 22 bases between. In germline, CDR1 is DFQATT, CDR2 SNEGSKA (reference sequence). There are 16 residues in the CDR3.

This CDR3 is CASSPPLAETYEQYF. CDR3 DNA sequence: TGTGCCAGCTCACCACCACTAGCTGAAACCTACGAGCAGTACTTC. The chain employs TRBV18 and TRBJ2-7; D possibly corresponds to TRBD2 (6 bases). Trimming left V 0 bases short and J 2 bases short, with 11 bases between. Germline V CDR1 and CDR2: KGHSH, LQKENI. This CDR3 has 15 residues.

This clonotype was seen a few times. V usage is TRBV24-1 and J usage is TRBJ2-5, with D possibly matching TRBD1 (6 bases). The CDR3 is made up of 17 amino acids. V gave up 2 bases and J gave up 5 bases, with 20 bases separating them. In germline, CDR1 is KGHDR, CDR2 SFDVKD. The CDR3 bases are TGTGCCACCAGTGATTCCGCGTTAAGGGGCAGGGGTGAGACCCAGTACTTC. Its translation: CATSDSALRGRGETQYF.

The chain carries TRBV20-1 and TRBJ1-1, with D possibly TRBD1 on 5 matching bases. The length of the CDR3 is 14 residues. The germline V and J ends were trimmed by 4 bases and 0 bases, with 12 bases remaining between them. Germline CDR1 reads DFQATT; CDR2 reads SNEGSKA (reference sequence). This chain's CDR3 is CSATRDTMNTEAFF. The CDR3 coding sequence is TGCAGTGCTACCAGGGATACCATGAACACTGAAGCTTTCTTT.

Many counts were recorded for this clonotype. This chain's CDR3 is CSVQTDYAEAFF. The DNA for the CDR3 is TGCAGCGTTCAAACGGATTACGCTGAAGCTTTCTTT. V usage is TRBV29-1 and J usage is TRBJ1-1, with D unresolved. This CDR3 comprises 12 residues. V shed 5 bases and J shed 6 bases, with 13 bases lying between them. Germline V gene sequence: CDR1 SQVTM, CDR2 ANQGSEA. Looking up the rest from reference TRBV29-1 and TRBJ1-1 gives the full variable domain: SAVISQKPSRDICQRGTSLTIQCQVDSQVTMMFWYRQQPGQSLTLIATANQGSEATYESGFVIDKFPISRPNLTFSTLTVSNMSPEDSSIYLCSVQTDYAEAFFGQGTRLTVV.

The chain couples TRBV29-1 to TRBJ2-7; the D gene is possibly TRBD1 (7 bases). Germline CDR1 reads SQVTM; CDR2 reads ANQGSEA. This CDR3 is built from 13 residues. Trimming removed 3 bases from V and 4 bases from J, with 13 bases in between. The CDR3 coding sequence is TGCAGCGTTGAGACTGCGGGACAGTACGAGCAGTACTTC. This codes for CSVETAGQYEQYF.

This clonotype was detected only a few times. The chain uses TRBV4-1 and TRBJ2-7; unclear D gene. The CDR3 contains 13 residues. V gave up 0 bases and J gave up 2 bases, with 5 bases separating them. Germline CDR1 MGHRA, CDR2 YSYEKL. Written as DNA, the CDR3 is TGCGCCAGCAGCCAAGATTTCGCCTACGAGCAGTACTTC. Its translation: CASSQDFAYEQYF.

This clonotype came up many times. V gene TRBV2 combines with J gene TRBJ1-4; D is uncertain. The CDR3 has 14 amino acids. V gave up 7 bases and J gave up 7 bases, with 16 bases separating them. CDR1 SNHLY and CDR2 FYNNEI come from the germline V gene. The CDR3 DNA sequence: TGTGCCAGCATTATACATAAGGAGGGTGAAAAACTGTTTTTT. It codes for CASIIHKEGEKLFF.

At least ten counts were recorded for this clonotype. The chain is built from TRBV7-2 and TRBJ1-5, with 7 bases lining up with TRBD1. CDR1 and CDR2 from the germline V gene are SGHTA and FQGNSA. CDR3 length: 14 amino acids. The trim removed 5 bases at V and 4 bases at J, leaving 5 bases unmatched. The CDR3 coding sequence is TGTGCCAGCAGCGGGACAGCCGATAATCAGCCCCAGCATTTT. Translating it yields CASSGTADNQPQHF. The variable domain in full, completed from reference TRBV7-2 and TRBJ1-5, reads GAGVSQSPSNKVTEKGKDVELRCDPISGHTALYWYRQSLGQGLEFLIYFQGNSAPDKSGLPSDRFSAERTGGSVSTLTIQRTQQEDSAVYLCASSGTADNQPQHFGDGTRLSIL.

This clonotype was picked up a small number of times. The chain employs TRBV27 and TRBJ1-5; no clear D gene. The CDR3 has 15 amino acids. In germline, CDR1 is MNHEY, CDR2 SMNVEV (reference sequence). The ends were cut back, 2 bases at V and 6 bases at J, with 14 bases in the middle. For the CDR3, the DNA is TGTGCCAGCAGTTTAATGGGTGGGTTGGCTCAGCCCCAGCATTTT. It is translated as CASSLMGGLAQPQHF.

This chain joins TRBV20-1 and TRBJ2-7, with D tentatively TRBD1 (6 bases). The CDR3 runs to 16 residues. Between the trimmed V and J ends, which lost 0 bases and 4 bases, there was a span of 19 bases. Per germline, CDR1 DFQATT and CDR2 SNEGSKA (reference sequence). The chain's CDR3 is CSARDSPRQGRYEQYF. The CDR3 DNA reads as TGCAGTGCTAGAGATAGTCCAAGGCAGGGGCGGTACGAGCAGTACTTC.

This sequence joins TRBV9 and TRBJ1-1, with 10 bases matching TRBD1. J gave up 3 bases and V 4 bases, and 9 bases lay outside the gene matches. This CDR3 has 16 residues. Germline V CDR1 and CDR2: SGDLS, YYNGEE. CDR3 in DNA: TGTGCCAGCAGCAAAAAGACAGGGGGCGGTTACACTGAAGCTTTCTTT. Translated, it gives CASSKKTGGGYTEAFF.

A few counts support this clonotype. V is TRBV5-1 and J is TRBJ2-3, with a tentative D call TRBD2 (6 bases). The CDR3 runs 16 residues. CDR1 and CDR2 (germline): SGHRS, YFSETQ. Trimming cost V 3 bases and J 0 bases, with 14 bases left between them. The CDR3 is CASSWSGLRSTDTQYF. The CDR3 bases are TGCGCCAGCAGCTGGAGTGGACTACGCAGCACAGATACGCAGTATTTT.

The V gene is TRBV5-1, the J gene TRBJ1-5, with 9 bases matching TRBD1. The trim removed 3 bases at V and 6 bases at J, leaving 4 bases unmatched. The germline V gene has CDR1 SGHRS and CDR2 YFSETQ. The CDR3 covers 14 residues. The CDR3 is CASSSTGGSQPQHF. The CDR3, as DNA: TGCGCCAGCAGCTCAACAGGGGGCTCTCAGCCCCAGCATTTT.

This clonotype was found a few times. The rearrangement joins TRBV4-1 to TRBJ2-1, with 8 bases lining up with TRBD2. This CDR3 spans 14 amino acids. Germline assignment: CDR1 MGHRA and CDR2 YSYEKL. With V trimmed by 5 bases and J by 8 bases, 8 bases remained unmatched. The CDR3 reads CASSFVGGADEQFF. CDR3 DNA: TGCGCCAGCAGCTTCGTCGGGGGGGCCGATGAGCAGTTCTTC.

In this sample, this clonotype turned up many times. The genes are TRBV29-1 and TRBJ1-1; tentative D call: TRBD1 (6 bases). The CDR3 is made up of 18 amino acids. Germline V CDR1 and CDR2: SQVTM, ANQGSEA. V lost 0 bases to trimming and J lost 5 bases, with 25 bases between them. DNA for the CDR3: TGCAGCGTTGAAGATCTTTGGGACAAACAGAAAGGGGAAACTGAAGCTTTCTTT. Its translation is CSVEDLWDKQKGETEAFF.